Each of the 27 T cell receptor beta chains below was sequenced from the same sample in a study of blood T cells in healthy people across ages. With a J-beta primer mix and a sample-barcoded 5' primer, a second PCR ran about 7 to 12 cycles. TCRdb reprocessed the 5' RACE reads with MiXCR, giving one entry per CDR3 protein. The sample lists 1.5 million to 1.8 million distinct CDR3 sequences; 35% to 45% were seen once. Input material: blood. These TCRs come from a woman aged 18-29 years in good health.

This clonotype showed up just a few times. The chain couples TRBV2 to TRBJ1-2; 8 bases map to TRBD1. There are 12 residues in the CDR3. V was pared by 10 bases and J by 6 bases, with 7 bases of the junction left unmatched. Germline assignment: CDR1 SNHLY and CDR2 FYNNEI. In DNA form, the CDR3 reads TGTGCCAACTTCGGGACAGGCGATGGCTACACCTTC. The encoded protein is CANFGTGDGYTF.

V is TRBV5-1 and J is TRBJ1-1; D might be TRBD1 (6 bases). V was trimmed by 0 bases and J by 3 bases, leaving 12 bases between them. Germline CDR1 reads SGHRS; CDR2 reads YFSETQ. This CDR3 contains 15 residues. The CDR3 DNA reads as TGCGCCAGCAGCTTGGCGGGGGGCTTGTACACTGAAGCTTTCTTT. This encodes CASSLAGGLYTEAFF.

Only one count was recorded for this clonotype. The chain combines TRBV28 with TRBJ2-4, with D possibly called TRBD1 or TRBD2 (5 bases each). Trimming took off 5 bases at V and 15 bases at J, with 26 bases between the two ends. CDR1 and CDR2 (germline): MDHEN, SYDVKM. This CDR3 is 15 amino acids long. CDR3 in amino acids: CASSPTGTNIYERYF. DNA for the CDR3: TGTGCCAGCAGTCCAACCGGGACGAATATTTACGAGCGGTACTTC.

V usage is TRBV12-3 or TRBV12-4 and J usage is TRBJ1-4, with D hard to call. Trimming took off 1 base at V and 4 bases at J, with 10 bases between the two ends. The CDR3 spans 15 residues. CDR3 sequence: CASSLEARLNEKLFF. CDR3 bases: TGTGCCAGCAGTTTAGAGGCCAGACTTAATGAAAAACTGTTTTTT.

The chain recombines TRBV20-1 with TRBJ2-7; 12 bases map to TRBD2. Losses at the gene ends were 6 bases for V and 3 bases for J; bases not matched to a gene: 6. The CDR3 length is 14 residues. Germline assignment: CDR1 DFQATT and CDR2 SNEGSKA (reference sequence). The CDR3 coding sequence is TGCAGTGCCCAGACTAGCGGGAGAGGCTACGAGCAGTACTTC. Protein sequence: CSAQTSGRGYEQYF.

The chain has TRBV20-1 and TRBJ2-7; the D is unclear. From germline, CDR1 is DFQATT and CDR2 SNEGSKA (reference sequence). This CDR3 contains 12 residues. Trimming removed 0 bases at V and 5 bases at J, with 8 bases between. The CDR3 loop is CSARERLHEQYF. CDR3 sequence (DNA): TGCAGTGCTAGAGAACGGCTTCACGAGCAGTACTTC.

The chain recombines TRBV7-2 with TRBJ1-3; TRBD1 matches 9 bases. In germline, CDR1 is SGHTA, CDR2 FQGNSA. The junction had 8 bases not matched to a gene; V was cut back by 7 bases and J by 4 bases. This CDR3 has 15 amino acids. CDR3 coding DNA: TGTGCCAGCACCTTTATCGGGACAGGGGGAAACACCATATATTTT. It is translated as CASTFIGTGGNTIYF. Full variable domain (missing parts from reference TRBV7-2 and TRBJ1-3): GAGVSQSPSNKVTEKGKDVELRCDPISGHTALYWYRQSLGQGLEFLIYFQGNSAPDKSGLPSDRFSAERTGGSVSTLTIQRTQQEDSAVYLCASTFIGTGGNTIYFGEGSWLTVV.

The chain joins TRBV4-1 to TRBJ2-1; possibly TRBD2 for D (7 bases). The length of the CDR3 is 15 residues. CDR1 is MGHRA and CDR2 is YSYEKL in the germline V gene. The ends were cut back, 0 bases at V and 13 bases at J, with 19 bases in the middle. The CDR3 DNA follows: TGCGCCAGCAGCCAAGATGAAGGGGGGGGTGGTAAACAGTTCTTC. As protein: CASSQDEGGGGKQFF.

The chain combines TRBV29-1 with TRBJ2-7, with a tentative D call TRBD2 (5 bases). This CDR3 has 15 residues. The V gene lost 1 base and the J gene lost 0 bases, with 13 bases spanning the gap. CDR1 and CDR2 (germline): SQVTM, ANQGSEA. The CDR3 DNA is TGCAGCGTTGAAGTTCGGAGCGGAGGCTCCTACGAGCAGTACTTC. Encoded protein: CSVEVRSGGSYEQYF.

The table lists this clonotype with a few counts. This sequence joins TRBV18 and TRBJ1-5; 9 bases map to TRBD1. V gave up 6 bases and J gave up 5 bases; unmatched junction bases: 8. Germline lookup yields CDR1 KGHSH and CDR2 LQKENI. CDR3 length: 15 residues. In DNA form, the CDR3 reads TGTGCCAGCTCTCTACAGGGGGCGTCGGATCAGCCCCAGCATTTT. Its protein is CASSLQGASDQPQHF.

The rearrangement links TRBV9 to TRBJ2-3, with 8 bases matching TRBD1. CDR3 length equals 15 residues. Germline-derived CDR1 and CDR2 are SGDLS and YYNGEE. Losses at the gene ends were 3 bases for V and 0 bases for J; bases not matched to a gene: 3. CDR3 in DNA: TGTGCCAGCAGCGCCGGACAGGGCAGCACAGATACGCAGTATTTT. Protein product: CASSAGQGSTDTQYF.

This chain uses TRBV7-2 with TRBJ2-6, with TRBD2 as a possible D gene (5 bases). In germline, CDR1 is SGHTA, CDR2 FQGNSA. The CDR3 is 14 residues long. The V end was cut by 9 bases, the J end by 2 bases, with 11 bases between. For the CDR3, the DNA is TGTGCCAGGGCCATGGGAGCTGGGGCCAACGTCCTGACTTTC. Amino acid sequence: CARAMGAGANVLTF.

The rearrangement links TRBV11-2 to TRBJ2-7; TRBD2 agrees at 10 bases. Germline V gene lookup returns CDR1 SGHAT and CDR2 FQNNGV. The junction had 28 bases not matched to a gene; V was cut back by 2 bases and J by 6 bases. CDR3 length equals 22 residues. The CDR3 sequence: CASSLRLNSIPSGRALVVEQYF. The CDR3 nucleotides read TGTGCCAGCAGCTTACGACTCAATTCAATACCTAGCGGGAGAGCTTTGGTCGTCGAGCAGTACTTC. The variable domain in full, completed from reference TRBV11-2 and TRBJ2-7, reads EAGVAQSPRYKIIEKRQSVAFWCNPISGHATLYWYQQILGQGPKLLIQFQNNGVVDDSQLPKDRFSAERLKGVDSTLKIQPAKLEDSAVYLCASSLRLNSIPSGRALVVEQYFGPGTRLTVT.

There are a few counts of this clonotype. As DNA, the CDR3 is TGTGCCAGCATGATGGGACAGAGGGAAAAACTGTTTTTT. Encoded protein: CASMMGQREKLFF. The rearrangement links TRBV2 to TRBJ1-4; 7 nucleotides align to TRBD1. The CDR3 is 13 amino acids. Germline V lookup: CDR1 SNHLY, CDR2 FYNNEI. V shed 7 bases and J 8 bases; nucleotides not matched to a gene: 7.

The V call is TRBV3-1, the J call TRBJ2-2, with unresolved D. The CDR3 loop spans 13 amino acids. Germline CDR1 is LGHDT and CDR2 is YNNKEL (reference sequence). V lost 3 bases, J lost 3 bases, and 5 bases lay in between. CDR3 region: CASSHRHTGELFF. CDR3 in DNA: TGTGCCAGCAGCCACCGTCACACCGGGGAGCTGTTTTTT.

The genes are TRBV18 and TRBJ2-1; 7 positions match TRBD1. Germline CDR1 is KGHSH and CDR2 is LQKENI. The CDR3 length is 15 residues. V was pared by 8 bases and J by 0 bases, with 7 bases of the junction left unmatched. The CDR3 nucleotides are TGTGCCAGCCAACCTGGACAGGTCTCCTACAATGAGCAGTTCTTC. The encoded protein is CASQPGQVSYNEQFF.

V is TRBV6-2 or TRBV6-3 and J is TRBJ2-5, with 8 bases that match TRBD1. Germline values: CDR1 MNHEY, CDR2 SVGEGT. CDR3 length equals 14 residues. Trimming took 5 bases from V and 11 from J; bases not matched to a gene: 13. CDR3 sequence: CASSKRTGRREQYF. DNA for the CDR3: TGTGCCAGCAGTAAAAGGACAGGGCGCCGAGAGCAGTACTTC.

This clonotype has a handful of counts. V is TRBV7-2 and J is TRBJ2-3; 7 bases map to TRBD2. Germline-derived CDR1 and CDR2 are SGHTA and FQGNSA. The CDR3 has 16 amino acids. The trim removed 4 bases at V and 1 base at J, leaving 8 bases unmatched. CDR3 DNA sequence: TGTGCCAGCAGCTCGTGGCGGGCGGGGGGCACAGATACGCAGTATTTT. Encoded protein: CASSSWRAGGTDTQYF.

This chain connects TRBV11-2 to TRBJ1-1, with 9 bases lining up with TRBD1. The CDR3 sequence is 15 residues long. CDR1 is SGHAT and CDR2 is FQNNGV in the germline V gene. V lost 2 bases and J lost 5; bases outside the gene matches: 6. Here the CDR3 DNA reads TGTGCCAGCAGCTTAAACAGGGGGCGGCAGACTGAAGCTTTCTTT. Amino acids: CASSLNRGRQTEAFF.

This clonotype was detected only a few times. The CDR3 DNA sequence: TGTGCCAGCAGCCAAGTGCTGGGATACTCCACCACAGATACGCAGTATTTT. Amino acid sequence: CASSQVLGYSTTDTQYF. The chain combines TRBV14 with TRBJ2-3; the D is unclear. Trimming stripped 1 base from V and 2 bases from J, with 16 bases between. Germline V gene sequence: CDR1 SGHDN, CDR2 FVKESK. This CDR3 has 17 amino acids.

The table lists this clonotype with a few counts. CDR3 in amino acids: CAARYYNEQFF. Here the CDR3 DNA reads TGTGCCGCAAGGTACTACAATGAGCAGTTCTTC. The chain recombines TRBV30 with TRBJ2-1; D gene uncertain. The CDR3 length is 11 residues. Germline CDR1 and CDR2: GTSNPN and SVGIG (reference sequence). V was cut by 8 bases and J by 3 bases, with 8 bases left in between. The variable domain in full, completed from reference TRBV30 and TRBJ2-1, reads SQTIHQWPATLVQPVGSPLSLECTVEGTSNPNLYWYRQAAGRGLQLLFYSVGIGQISSEVPQNLSASRPQDRQFILSSKKLLLSDSGFYLCAARYYNEQFFGPGTRLTVL.

This clonotype was seen a few times. The V and J genes are TRBV20-1 and TRBJ2-1; 12 bases match TRBD2. Germline V gene lookup returns CDR1 DFQATT and CDR2 SNEGSKA (reference sequence). CDR3 length equals 15 residues. The trim removed 6 bases at V and 5 bases at J, leaving 8 bases unmatched. The CDR3 nucleotides read TGCAGTGCCATACTAGCGGGGGGCGGGAACAATGAGCAGTTCTTC. This gives the protein CSAILAGGGNNEQFF.

The chain is built from TRBV10-3 and TRBJ2-1; possibly TRBD1 for D (5 bases). The ends were cut back, 6 bases at V and 4 bases at J, with 10 bases in the middle. Germline CDR1 reads ENHRY; CDR2 reads SYGVKD. This CDR3 contains 13 residues. CDR3 DNA: TGTGCCATCAGAGTGGACATTTACAATGAGCAGTTCTTC. Translating gives CAIRVDIYNEQFF.

This clonotype was detected only a few times. This chain uses TRBV6-1 with TRBJ1-1; D uncertain. The CDR3 totals 15 residues. V dropped 7 bases and J dropped 6 bases, with 21 bases sitting between them. Per the germline V gene, CDR1 is MNHNS and CDR2 is SASEGT. This CDR3 is CASIAWPVQLSEAFF. CDR3 DNA sequence: TGTGCCAGCATCGCCTGGCCCGTCCAGCTTTCTGAAGCTTTCTTT.

The chain has TRBV28 and TRBJ1-5, with D possibly TRBD1 on 5 matching bases. Trimming pared 2 bases from V and 3 bases from J, leaving 11 bases between. Per germline, CDR1 MDHEN and CDR2 SYDVKM. The CDR3 runs 15 residues. The DNA for the CDR3 is TGTGCCAGCAGTTTACGTGCGGGACTCAATCAGCCCCAGCATTTT. Amino acid sequence: CASSLRAGLNQPQHF.

This clonotype showed up just a few times. This chain uses TRBV20-1 with TRBJ1-4; 11 positions agree with TRBD1. Germline V gene sequence: CDR1 DFQATT, CDR2 SNEGSKA (reference sequence). J lost 3 bases, V lost 3 bases, and 9 bases had no gene match. The CDR3 length is 17 residues. The CDR3 region is CSASHRDRGFPNEKLFF. CDR3 in DNA: TGCAGTGCTAGCCACCGGGACAGGGGGTTCCCTAATGAAAAACTGTTTTTT.

V is TRBV5-6 and J is TRBJ2-1; perhaps D is TRBD1 or TRBD2 (6 bases each). Germline loops: CDR1 SGHDT, CDR2 YYEEEE. The CDR3 spans 13 residues. V was pared by 2 bases and J by 10 bases, with 13 bases between. For the CDR3, the DNA is TGTGCCAGCAGCTTCGCCAGGGGAGGCGAGCAGTTCTTC. Translated, it gives CASSFARGGEQFF.